This TCR beta chain is from a study of T cell repertoires in cytomegalovirus infection. The overall study: The authors relied on CMV epitopes, both recently identified HLA-C-restricted and well-studied HLA-B-restricted.

Each CDR3 protein is one row after TCRdb ran MiXCR on the reads. The sample has roughly 800,000 distinct CDR3 sequences; almost 30% are singletons. Germline CDR1 SGHVS, CDR2 FNYEAQ. Trimming took off 0 bases at V and 7 bases at J, with 13 bases between the two ends. This CDR3 comprises 15 residues. About this clonotype itself: Its matching antigen is unknown.

The sequence was obtained from a human donor in good health (CMV status not recorded). Some clones in this sample may be carry-over from other donors' samples. The chain joins TRBV7-6 to TRBJ2-1, with unresolved D. Sample: cultured CD8+ T cells from PBMCs, taken from culture after CMV antigen stimulation. CDR3 DNA: TGTGCCAGCAGCTTAGCGCCAGCAGCCTTAAATGAGCAGTTCTTC. This gives the protein CASSLAPAALNEQFF.